This T cell receptor (beta chain) was profiled in a study of blood T cell repertoires in COVID-19. TCRdb's table, derived via immunoSEQ multiplex PCR, lists solely in-frame clones and lacks some. The sample includes under 200,000 clones, 80% of them seen just once. Trimming took 5 bases from V and 5 from J; bases not matched to a gene: 14. The CDR3 has 16 residues. Germline CDR1 is SGHAT and CDR2 is FQNNGV. The chain has TRBV11-2 and TRBJ1-1, with TRBD1 matching 7 bases. The sequence was collected from a man between 70 and 80 years old with active or convalescent COVID-19. Material: peripheral blood. The CDR3: CASSPLHYRGLTEAFF. The CDR3 nucleotides are TGTGCCAGCAGCCCGCTCCACTACAGGGGTTTGACTGAAGCTTTCTTT.